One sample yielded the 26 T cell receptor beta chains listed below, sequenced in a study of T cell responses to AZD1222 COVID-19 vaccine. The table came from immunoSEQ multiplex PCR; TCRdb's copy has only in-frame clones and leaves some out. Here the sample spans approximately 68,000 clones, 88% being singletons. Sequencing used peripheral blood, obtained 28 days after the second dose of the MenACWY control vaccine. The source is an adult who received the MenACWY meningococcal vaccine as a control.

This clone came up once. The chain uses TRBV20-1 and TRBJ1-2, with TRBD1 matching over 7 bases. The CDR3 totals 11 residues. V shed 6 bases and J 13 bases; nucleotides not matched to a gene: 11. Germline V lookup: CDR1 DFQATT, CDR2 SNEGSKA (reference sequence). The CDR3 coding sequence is TGCAGTGCACCACAGGGGTCCCGAAGCACCTTC. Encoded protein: CSAPQGSRSTF.

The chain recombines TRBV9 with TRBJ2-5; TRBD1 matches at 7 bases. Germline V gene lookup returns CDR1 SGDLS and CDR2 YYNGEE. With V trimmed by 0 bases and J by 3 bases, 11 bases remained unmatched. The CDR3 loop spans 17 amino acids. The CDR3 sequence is CASSVGQPRTGEETQYF. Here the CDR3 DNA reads TGTGCCAGCAGCGTAGGACAGCCCCGGACAGGAGAAGAGACCCAGTACTTC.

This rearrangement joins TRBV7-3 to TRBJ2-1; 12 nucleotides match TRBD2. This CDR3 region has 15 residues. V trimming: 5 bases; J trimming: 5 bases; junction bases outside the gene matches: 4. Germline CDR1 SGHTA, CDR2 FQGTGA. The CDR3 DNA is TGTGCCAGCAGCCAACTAGCGGGGGGAAACAATGAGCAGTTCTTC. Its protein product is CASSQLAGGNNEQFF.

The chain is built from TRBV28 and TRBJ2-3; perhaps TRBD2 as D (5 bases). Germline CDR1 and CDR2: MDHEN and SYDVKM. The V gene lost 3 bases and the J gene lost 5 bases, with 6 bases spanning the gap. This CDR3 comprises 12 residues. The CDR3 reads CASSFGVDTQYF. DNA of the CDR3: TGTGCCAGCAGTTTCGGGGTAGATACGCAGTATTTT.

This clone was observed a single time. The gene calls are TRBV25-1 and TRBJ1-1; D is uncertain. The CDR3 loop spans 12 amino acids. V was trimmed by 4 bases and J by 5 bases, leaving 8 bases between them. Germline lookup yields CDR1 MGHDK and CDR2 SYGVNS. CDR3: CASSATVTEAFF. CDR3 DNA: TGTGCCAGCAGTGCCACCGTTACTGAAGCTTTCTTT.

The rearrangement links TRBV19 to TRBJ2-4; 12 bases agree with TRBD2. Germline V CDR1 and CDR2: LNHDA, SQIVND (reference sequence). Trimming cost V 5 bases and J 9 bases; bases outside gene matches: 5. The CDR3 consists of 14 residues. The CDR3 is CASSSTSGGSIQYF. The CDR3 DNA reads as TGTGCCAGTAGTTCCACTAGCGGGGGGAGCATTCAGTACTTC.

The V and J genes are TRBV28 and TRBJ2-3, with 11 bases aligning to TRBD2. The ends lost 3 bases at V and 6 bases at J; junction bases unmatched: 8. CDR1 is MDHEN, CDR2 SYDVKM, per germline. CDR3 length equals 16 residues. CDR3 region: CASSLGGSGGADTQYF. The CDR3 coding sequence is TGTGCCAGCAGTTTGGGCGGTAGCGGGGGGGCCGATACGCAGTATTTT.

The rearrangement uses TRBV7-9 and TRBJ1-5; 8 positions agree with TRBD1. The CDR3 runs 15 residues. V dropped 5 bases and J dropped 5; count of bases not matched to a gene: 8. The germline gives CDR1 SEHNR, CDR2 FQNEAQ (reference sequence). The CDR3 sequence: CASSGLDRGHQPQHF. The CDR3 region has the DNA TGTGCCAGCAGCGGACTCGACAGGGGCCATCAGCCCCAGCATTTT.

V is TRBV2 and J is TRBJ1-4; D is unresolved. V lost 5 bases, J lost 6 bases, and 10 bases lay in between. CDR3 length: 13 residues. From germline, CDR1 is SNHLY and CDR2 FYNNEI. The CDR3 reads CASSLDGDEKLFF. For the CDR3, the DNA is TGTGCCAGCAGTCTAGACGGGGATGAAAAACTGTTTTTT.

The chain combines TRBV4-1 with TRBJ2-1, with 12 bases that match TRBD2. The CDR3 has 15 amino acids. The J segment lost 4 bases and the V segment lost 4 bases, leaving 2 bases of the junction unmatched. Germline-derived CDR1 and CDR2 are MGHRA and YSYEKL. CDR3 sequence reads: CASSRGLAGYNEQFF. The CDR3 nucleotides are TGCGCCAGCAGCCGAGGACTAGCGGGGTACAATGAGCAGTTCTTC.

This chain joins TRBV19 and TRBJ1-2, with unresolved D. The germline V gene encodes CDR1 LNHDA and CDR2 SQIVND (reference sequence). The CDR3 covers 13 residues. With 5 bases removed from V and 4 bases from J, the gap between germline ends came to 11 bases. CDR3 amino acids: CASSFRRFYGYTF. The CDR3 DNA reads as TGTGCCAGTAGTTTCAGGAGGTTCTATGGCTACACCTTC. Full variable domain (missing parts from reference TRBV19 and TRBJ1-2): DGGITQSPKYLFRKEGQNVTLSCEQNLNHDAMYWYRQDPGQGLRLIYYSQIVNDFQKGDIAEGYSVSREKKESFPLTVTSAQKNPTAFYLCASSFRRFYGYTFGSGTRLTVV.

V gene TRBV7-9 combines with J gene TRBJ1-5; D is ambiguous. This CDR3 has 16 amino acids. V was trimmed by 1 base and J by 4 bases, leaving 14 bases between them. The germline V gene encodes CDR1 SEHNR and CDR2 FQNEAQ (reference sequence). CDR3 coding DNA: TGTGCCAGCAGCTTAGGATCGGAGGGAAGGAATCAGCCCCAGCATTTT. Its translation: CASSLGSEGRNQPQHF.

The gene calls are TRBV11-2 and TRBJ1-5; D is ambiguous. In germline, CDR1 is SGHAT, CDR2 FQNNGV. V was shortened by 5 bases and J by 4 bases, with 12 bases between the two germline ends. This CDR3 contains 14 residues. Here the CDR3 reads CASSPGRLNQPQHF. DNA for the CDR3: TGTGCCAGCAGCCCTGGCAGGCTTAATCAGCCCCAGCATTTT. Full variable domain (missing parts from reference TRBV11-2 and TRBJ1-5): EAGVAQSPRYKIIEKRQSVAFWCNPISGHATLYWYQQILGQGPKLLIQFQNNGVVDDSQLPKDRFSAERLKGVDSTLKIQPAKLEDSAVYLCASSPGRLNQPQHFGDGTRLSIL.

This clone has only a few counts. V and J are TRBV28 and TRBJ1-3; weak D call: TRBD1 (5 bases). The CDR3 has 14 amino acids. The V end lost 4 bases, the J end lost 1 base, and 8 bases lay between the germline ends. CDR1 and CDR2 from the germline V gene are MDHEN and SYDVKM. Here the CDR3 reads CASSWGGSGNTIYF. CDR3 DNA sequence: TGTGCCAGCAGTTGGGGGGGTTCTGGAAACACCATATATTTT.

CDR3 in amino acids: CATGDRGTEAFF. The CDR3 DNA reads as TGTGCCACCGGGGACAGGGGGACTGAAGCTTTCTTT. The J gene is TRBJ1-1, the V gene TRBV10-3; 11 nucleotides agree with TRBD1. CDR1 and CDR2 (germline): ENHRY, SYGVKD. The V gene end was trimmed by 10 bases and the J gene end by 5 bases; junction bases not matched to a gene: 3. The CDR3 has 12 residues.

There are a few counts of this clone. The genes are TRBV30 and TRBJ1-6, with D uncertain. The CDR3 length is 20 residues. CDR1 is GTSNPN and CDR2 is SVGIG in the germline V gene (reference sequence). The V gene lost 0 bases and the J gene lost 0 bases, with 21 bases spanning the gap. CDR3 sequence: CAWSVQGFYRTSSYNSPLHF. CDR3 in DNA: TGTGCCTGGAGTGTACAAGGCTTTTACCGTACTAGCTCCTATAATTCACCCCTCCACTTT.

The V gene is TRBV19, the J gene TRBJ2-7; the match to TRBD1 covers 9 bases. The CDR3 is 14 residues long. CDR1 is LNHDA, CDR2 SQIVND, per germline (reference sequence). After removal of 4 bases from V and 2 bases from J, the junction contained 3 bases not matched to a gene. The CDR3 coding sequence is TGTGCCAGTAGTAGGGGACAGGGTCCCTACGAGCAGTACTTC. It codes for CASSRGQGPYEQYF.

The CDR3 sequence: CASSKIGMNQDGYTF. The CDR3, as DNA: TGTGCCAGCAGCAAGATTGGCATGAATCAGGACGGCTACACCTTC. This chain uses TRBV5-4 with TRBJ1-2, with no clear D. The CDR3 runs 15 residues. Germline loops: CDR1 SGHNT, CDR2 YYREEE (reference sequence). The V end was cut by 4 bases, the J end by 8 bases, with 21 bases between. The variable domain in full, with the rest retrieved from reference TRBV5-4 and TRBJ1-2, is ETGVTQSPTHLIKTRGQQVTLRCSSQSGHNTVSWYQQALGQGPQFIFQYYREEENGRGNFPPRFSGLQFPNYSSELNVNALELDDSALYLCASSKIGMNQDGYTFGSGTRLTVV.

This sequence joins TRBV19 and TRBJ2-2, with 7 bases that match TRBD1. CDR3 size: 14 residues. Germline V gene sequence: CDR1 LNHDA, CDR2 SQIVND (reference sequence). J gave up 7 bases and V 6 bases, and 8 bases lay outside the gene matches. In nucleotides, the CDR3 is TGTGCCAGTAGGCCGCCCGGACAGGACGGGGAGCTGTTTTTT. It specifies CASRPPGQDGELFF.

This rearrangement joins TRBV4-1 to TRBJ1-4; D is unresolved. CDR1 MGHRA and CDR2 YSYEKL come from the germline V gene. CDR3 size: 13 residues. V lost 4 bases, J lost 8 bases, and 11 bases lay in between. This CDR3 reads CASSRAGGEKLFF. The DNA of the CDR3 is TGCGCCAGCAGCCGGGCTGGTGGGGAAAAACTGTTTTTT.

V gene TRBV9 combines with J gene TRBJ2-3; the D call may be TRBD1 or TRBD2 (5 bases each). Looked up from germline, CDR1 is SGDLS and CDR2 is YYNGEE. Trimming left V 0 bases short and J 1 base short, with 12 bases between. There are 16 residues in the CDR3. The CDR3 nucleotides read TGTGCCAGCAGCGTAGGGGGCGGGCTTGGCACAGATACGCAGTATTTT. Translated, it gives CASSVGGGLGTDTQYF. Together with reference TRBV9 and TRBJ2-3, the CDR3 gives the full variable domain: DSGVTQTPKHLITATGQRVTLRCSPRSGDLSVYWYQQSLDQGLQFLIQYYNGEERAKGNILERFSAQQFPDLHSELNLSSLELGDSALYFCASSVGGGLGTDTQYFGPGTRLTVL.

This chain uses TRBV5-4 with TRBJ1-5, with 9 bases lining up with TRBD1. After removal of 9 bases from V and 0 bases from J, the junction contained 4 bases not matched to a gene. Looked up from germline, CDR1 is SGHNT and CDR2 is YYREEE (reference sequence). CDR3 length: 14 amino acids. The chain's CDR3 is CATRDRDSNQPQHF. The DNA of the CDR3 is TGTGCCACCCGGGACAGGGATAGCAATCAGCCCCAGCATTTT.

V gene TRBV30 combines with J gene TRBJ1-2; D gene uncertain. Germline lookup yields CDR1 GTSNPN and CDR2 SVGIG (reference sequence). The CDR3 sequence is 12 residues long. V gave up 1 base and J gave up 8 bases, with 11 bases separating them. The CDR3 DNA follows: TGTGCCTGGAGTGGGTGGATGATGGGCTACACCTTC. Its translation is CAWSGWMMGYTF. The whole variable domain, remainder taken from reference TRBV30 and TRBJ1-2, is SQTIHQWPATLVQPVGSPLSLECTVEGTSNPNLYWYRQAAGRGLQLLFYSVGIGQISSEVPQNLSASRPQDRQFILSSKKLLLSDSGFYLCAWSGWMMGYTFGSGTRLTVV.

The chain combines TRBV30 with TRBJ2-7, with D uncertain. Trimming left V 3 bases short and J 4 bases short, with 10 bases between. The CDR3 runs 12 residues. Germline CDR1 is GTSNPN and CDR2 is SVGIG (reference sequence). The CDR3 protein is CAWSRSEYEQYF. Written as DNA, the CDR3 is TGTGCCTGGAGCCGCTCTGAATACGAGCAGTACTTC.

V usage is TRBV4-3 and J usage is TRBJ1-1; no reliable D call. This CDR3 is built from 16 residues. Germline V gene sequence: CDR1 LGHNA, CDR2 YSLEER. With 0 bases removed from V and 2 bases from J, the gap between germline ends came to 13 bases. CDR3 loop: CASSQDVGQRNTEAFF. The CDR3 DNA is TGCGCCAGCAGCCAAGATGTAGGGCAGCGCAACACTGAAGCTTTCTTT.

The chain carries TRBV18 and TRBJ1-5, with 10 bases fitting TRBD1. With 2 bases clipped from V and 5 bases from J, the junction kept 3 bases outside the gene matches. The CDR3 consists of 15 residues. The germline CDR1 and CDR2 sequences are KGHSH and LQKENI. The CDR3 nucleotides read TGTGCCAGCTCACCAGTTGGGACAGGGGATCAGCCCCAGCATTTT. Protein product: CASSPVGTGDQPQHF.